Listed here are 10 T cell receptor beta chains from one sample, sequenced in a study of monozygotic twins with inflammatory bowel disease. From the 5' RACE reads, TCRdb lists one entry per CDR3 protein and no DNA. This sample's table has fewer than 350,000 distinct CDR3 sequences. Sequences were obtained from blood. The receptors derive from a human donor with ulcerative colitis or Crohn's disease, or a healthy co-twin of an affected twin (not recorded which).

The chain has TRBV12-3 or TRBV12-4 and TRBJ1-5; as DNA is missing, the TRBD1 call by TCRdb cannot be tested. This CDR3 has 16 residues. This CDR3 is CASSPTGGGGNQPQHF.

The chain links TRBV20-1 to TRBJ2-7; the TCRdb D gene call, TRBD2, has no DNA to confirm it. CDR1 and CDR2 (germline): DFQATT, SNEGSKA (reference sequence). The CDR3 contains 16 residues. This chain's CDR3 is CSASEGLAGGFDEQYF.

This chain connects TRBV12-3 or TRBV12-4 to TRBJ2-6; TCRdb names TRBD1, which stays unverified in the absence of DNA. The CDR3 has 15 residues. The CDR3 reads CASSARQAGANVLTF.

V usage is TRBV7-8 and J usage is TRBJ1-1. Germline assignment: CDR1 SGHVS and CDR2 FQNEAQ. This CDR3 comprises 15 residues. This CDR3 reads CASSVPYGGGAEAFF.

The gene calls are TRBV3-1 and TRBJ2-7; TCRdb's D call, TRBD1, is unchecked because there is no DNA. The CDR3 length is 17 residues. CDR1 LGHDT and CDR2 YNNKEL come from the germline V gene (reference sequence). CDR3 loop: CASSHVGGAGKNYEQYF.

The rearrangement links TRBV5-8 to TRBJ2-7. CDR3 size: 12 residues. CDR1 is SGHTS and CDR2 is YDEGEE in the germline V gene. The CDR3 reads CASSLLVYEQYF.

The J gene is TRBJ2-7, the V gene TRBV7-9. The CDR3 totals 12 residues. CDR1 is SEHNR, CDR2 FQNEAQ, per germline (reference sequence). The CDR3 reads CASGHQLSEQYF. The variable domain in full, completed from reference TRBV7-9 and TRBJ2-7, reads DTGVSQNPRHKITKRGQNVTFRCDPISEHNRLYWYRQTLGQGPEFLTYFQNEAQLEKSRLLSDRFSAERPKGSFSTLEIQRTEQGDSAMYLCASGHQLSEQYFGPGTRLTVT.

V gene TRBV20-1 combines with J gene TRBJ2-1; no DNA is available, so the TRBD1 call from TCRdb remains unchecked. CDR1 is DFQATT and CDR2 is SNEGSKA in the germline V gene (reference sequence). CDR3 length equals 14 residues. CDR3 sequence reads: CSAPKRGPYNEQFF.

The gene calls are TRBV28 and TRBJ2-7; TCRdb names TRBD1, which stays unverified in the absence of DNA. Per germline, CDR1 MDHEN and CDR2 SYDVKM. The CDR3 runs to 13 residues. The CDR3 sequence: CASSDRGRYEQYF.

This chain connects TRBV5-5 to TRBJ1-1. The CDR3 loop spans 13 amino acids. Per germline, CDR1 SGHKS and CDR2 YYEKEE (reference sequence). CDR3 loop: CASSEGGSTEAFF.